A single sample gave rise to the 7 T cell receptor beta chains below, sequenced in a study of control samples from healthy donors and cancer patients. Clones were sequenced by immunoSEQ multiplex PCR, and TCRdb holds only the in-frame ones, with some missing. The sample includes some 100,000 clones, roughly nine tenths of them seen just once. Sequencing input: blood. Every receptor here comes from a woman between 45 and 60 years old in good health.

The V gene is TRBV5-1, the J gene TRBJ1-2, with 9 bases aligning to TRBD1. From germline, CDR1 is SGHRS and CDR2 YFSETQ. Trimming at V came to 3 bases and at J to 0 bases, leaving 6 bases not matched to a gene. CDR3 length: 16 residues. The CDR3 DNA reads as TGCGCCAGCAGCTCCGGGACAGGGTTAGCTAACTATGGCTACACCTTC. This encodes CASSSGTGLANYGYTF.

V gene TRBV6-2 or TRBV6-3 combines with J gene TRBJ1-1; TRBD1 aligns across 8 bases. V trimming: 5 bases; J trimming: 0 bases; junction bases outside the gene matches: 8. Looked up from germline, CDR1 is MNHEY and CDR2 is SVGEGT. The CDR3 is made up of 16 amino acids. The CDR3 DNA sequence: TGTGCCAGCAGTATCTCCGGGACAGGCCTGAACACTGAAGCTTTCTTT. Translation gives CASSISGTGLNTEAFF.

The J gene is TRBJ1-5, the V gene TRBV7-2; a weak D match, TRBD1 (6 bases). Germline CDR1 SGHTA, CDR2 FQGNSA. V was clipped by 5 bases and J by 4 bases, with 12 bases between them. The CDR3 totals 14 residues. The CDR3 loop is CASSQGHLNQPQHF. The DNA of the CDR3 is TGTGCCAGCAGCCAGGGACACTTGAATCAGCCCCAGCATTTT.

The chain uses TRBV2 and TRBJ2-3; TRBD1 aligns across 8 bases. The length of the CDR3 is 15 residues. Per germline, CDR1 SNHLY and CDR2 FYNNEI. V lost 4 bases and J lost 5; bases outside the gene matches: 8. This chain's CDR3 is CASSGGQAMVDTQYF. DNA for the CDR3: TGTGCCAGCAGTGGGGGACAGGCGATGGTAGATACGCAGTATTTT.

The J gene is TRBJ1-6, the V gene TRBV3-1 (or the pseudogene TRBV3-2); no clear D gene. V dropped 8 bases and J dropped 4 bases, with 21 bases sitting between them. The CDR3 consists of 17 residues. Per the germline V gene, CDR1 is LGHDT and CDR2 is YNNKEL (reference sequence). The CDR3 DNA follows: TGTGCCAGCTCCCTTTCAGCAGCTAGAAATTATAATTCACCCCTCCACTTT. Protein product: CASSLSAARNYNSPLHF.

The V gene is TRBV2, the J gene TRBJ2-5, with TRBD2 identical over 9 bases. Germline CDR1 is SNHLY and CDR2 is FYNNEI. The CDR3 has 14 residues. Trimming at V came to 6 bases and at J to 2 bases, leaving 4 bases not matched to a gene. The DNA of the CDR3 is TGTGCCAGCAGCGGAGCGGGGGGTCAAGAGACCCAGTACTTC. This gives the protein CASSGAGGQETQYF.

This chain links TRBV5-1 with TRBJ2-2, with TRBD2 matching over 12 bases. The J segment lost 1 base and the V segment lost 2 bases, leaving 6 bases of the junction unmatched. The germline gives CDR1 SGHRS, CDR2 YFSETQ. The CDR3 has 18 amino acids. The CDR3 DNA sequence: TGCGCCAGCAGCTTCCTAGCGGGAGGGTCTCTGAACACCGGGGAGCTGTTTTTT. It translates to CASSFLAGGSLNTGELFF.